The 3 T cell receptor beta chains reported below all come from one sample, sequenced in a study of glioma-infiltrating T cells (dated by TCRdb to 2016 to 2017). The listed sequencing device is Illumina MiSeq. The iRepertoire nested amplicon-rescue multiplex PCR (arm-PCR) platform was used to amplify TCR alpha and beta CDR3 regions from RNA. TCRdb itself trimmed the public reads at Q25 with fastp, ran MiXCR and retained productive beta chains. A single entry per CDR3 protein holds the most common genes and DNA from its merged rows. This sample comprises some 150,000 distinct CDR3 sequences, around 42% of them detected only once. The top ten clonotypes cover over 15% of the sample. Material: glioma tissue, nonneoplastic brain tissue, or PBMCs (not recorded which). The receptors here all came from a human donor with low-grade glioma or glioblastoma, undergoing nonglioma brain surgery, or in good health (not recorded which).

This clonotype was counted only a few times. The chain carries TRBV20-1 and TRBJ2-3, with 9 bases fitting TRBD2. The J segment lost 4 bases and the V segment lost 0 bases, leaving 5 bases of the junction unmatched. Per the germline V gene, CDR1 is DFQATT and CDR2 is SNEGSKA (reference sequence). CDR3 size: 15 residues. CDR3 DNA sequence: TGCAGTGCTAGAGATTTCCTAGCGGGACCAGATACGCAGTATTTT. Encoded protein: CSARDFLAGPDTQYF.

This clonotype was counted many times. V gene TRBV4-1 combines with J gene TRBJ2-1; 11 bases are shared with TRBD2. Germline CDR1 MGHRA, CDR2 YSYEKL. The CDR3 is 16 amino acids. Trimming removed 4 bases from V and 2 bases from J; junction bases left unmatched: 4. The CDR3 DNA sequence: TGCGCCAGCAGCCTCATAGCGGGGGGGGCCTACAATGAGCAGTTCTTC. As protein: CASSLIAGGAYNEQFF.

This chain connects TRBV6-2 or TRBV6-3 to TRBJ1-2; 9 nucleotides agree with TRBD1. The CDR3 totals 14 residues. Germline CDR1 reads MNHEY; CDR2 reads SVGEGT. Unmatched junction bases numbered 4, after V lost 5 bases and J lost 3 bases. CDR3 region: CASSPRQGDYGYTF. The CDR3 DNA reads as TGTGCCAGCAGTCCTCGACAGGGGGACTATGGCTACACCTTC.